This T cell receptor (beta chain) is drawn from a study of cytomegalovirus exposure and HLA in healthy donors. This clone was picked up a small number of times. It was with 60 Vbeta and 13 Jbeta primers that the PCR ran. The repertoire was sequenced with immunoSEQ multiplex PCR; TCRdb's copy has only in-frame clones and lacks some. The sample shows fewer than 40,000 clones, about three fifths of them seen only once. The V segment lost 7 bases and the J segment 2 bases; nucleotides outside the gene matches: 4. This CDR3 region has 13 residues. Germline loops: CDR1 SQVTM, CDR2 ANQGSEA. The source material was PBMCs. The genes are TRBV29-1 and TRBJ1-2, with TRBD1 identical over 10 bases. This sequence was found in a man aged 45-65 years in good health and CMV-seropositive. The CDR3: CSAGQGGNYGYTF. CDR3 nucleotides: TGCAGCGCCGGACAGGGGGGCAACTATGGCTACACCTTC.